This entry lists 20 T cell receptor beta chains sequenced from one sample in a study of blood T cell repertoires in COVID-19. TCRdb's copy holds only in-frame clones and misses some; the assay was immunoSEQ multiplex PCR. Of hundreds of thousands of clones in the sample, roughly nine tenths were seen once. The sample comprised PBMCs or T cells enriched from blood (not recorded which). All receptors derive from a man aged 30 to 45 who had recovered from COVID-19.

The gene calls are TRBV5-1 and TRBJ2-5; 7 nucleotides align to TRBD1. CDR3 length: 13 residues. Trimming removed 4 bases from V and 3 bases from J; junction bases left unmatched: 3. In germline, CDR1 is SGHRS, CDR2 YFSETQ. The CDR3 DNA is TGCGCCAGCAGCGAACAGGGGAAAGAGACCCAGTACTTC. It yields the protein CASSEQGKETQYF.

The V gene is TRBV7-2, the J gene TRBJ1-2; D perhaps matches TRBD1 (5 bases). V lost 2 bases to trimming and J lost 8 bases, with 24 bases between them. The CDR3 loop spans 17 amino acids. From germline, CDR1 is SGHTA and CDR2 FQGNSA. CDR3 sequence: CASSLTALLTRGQGYTF. The CDR3 DNA follows: TGTGCCAGCAGCTTAACCGCCCTCCTGACAAGGGGCCAAGGCTACACCTTC.

The chain employs TRBV19 and TRBJ2-1; a possible D gene is TRBD1 (6 bases). CDR1 is LNHDA and CDR2 is SQIVND in the germline V gene (reference sequence). The CDR3 is made up of 16 amino acids. V lost 0 bases to trimming and J lost 6 bases, with 15 bases between them. This CDR3 is CASSIDPAGAANEQFF. The CDR3 DNA sequence: TGTGCCAGTAGTATAGATCCGGCAGGGGCGGCCAATGAGCAGTTCTTC.

The chain couples TRBV28 to TRBJ2-1, with TRBD2 matching 14 bases. Germline V gene sequence: CDR1 MDHEN, CDR2 SYDVKM. The CDR3 is made up of 15 amino acids. With 5 bases clipped from V and 12 bases from J, the junction kept 9 bases outside the gene matches. The CDR3 region has the DNA TGTGCCAGCAGTCCTGGGACTAGCGGGAGTCAACGGCAGTTCTTC. Residues: CASSPGTSGSQRQFF. Using reference TRBV28 and TRBJ2-1 for the parts outside the CDR3, the full variable domain is DVKVTQSSRYLVKRTGEKVFLECVQDMDHENMFWYRQDPGLGLRLIYFSYDVKMKEKGDIPEGYSVSREKKERFSLILESASTNQTSMYLCASSPGTSGSQRQFFGPGTRLTVL.

The chain employs TRBV6-4 and TRBJ1-5; maybe TRBD1 (5 bases). The CDR3 length is 13 residues. Trimming shortened V by 4 bases and J by 3 bases, and 7 bases separated the two germline ends. Germline CDR1 is MRHNA and CDR2 is SNTAGT. The CDR3 sequence: CASSGQTNQPQHF. The DNA for the CDR3 is TGTGCCAGCAGTGGACAGACCAATCAGCCCCAGCATTTT.

The chain joins TRBV28 to TRBJ2-7; 12 nucleotides align to TRBD1. Losses at the gene ends were 9 bases for V and 5 bases for J; bases not matched to a gene: 11. The length of the CDR3 is 15 residues. CDR1 and CDR2 (germline): MDHEN, SYDVKM. CDR3 region: CASGTGGAPLDEQYF. The CDR3 nucleotides are TGTGCCAGTGGGACAGGGGGCGCTCCTTTAGACGAGCAGTACTTC. Together with reference TRBV28 and TRBJ2-7, the CDR3 gives the full variable domain: DVKVTQSSRYLVKRTGEKVFLECVQDMDHENMFWYRQDPGLGLRLIYFSYDVKMKEKGDIPEGYSVSREKKERFSLILESASTNQTSMYLCASGTGGAPLDEQYFGPGTRLTVT.

The chain uses TRBV5-1 and TRBJ1-4, with D unresolved. The germline V gene encodes CDR1 SGHRS and CDR2 YFSETQ. Trimming took 5 bases from V and 8 from J, leaving 19 bases between them. The CDR3 covers 15 residues. CDR3 protein: CASSSNVGGLEKLFF. The CDR3 DNA follows: TGCGCCAGCAGTTCCAACGTCGGAGGACTGGAAAAACTGTTTTTT.

The count of this clone is one. For the CDR3, the DNA is TGTGCCAGCTCACCTACTAGCGGGAGGGCGCATGAGCAGTTCTTC. Its translation is CASSPTSGRAHEQFF. The chain combines TRBV18 with TRBJ2-1, with TRBD2 matching over 13 bases. The CDR3 extends over 15 amino acids. Germline-derived CDR1 and CDR2 are KGHSH and LQKENI. Unmatched junction bases numbered 4, after V lost 3 bases and J lost 8 bases.

J is TRBJ1-2 and V is TRBV5-1; D is uncertain. Deletions cut 4 bases from V and 3 bases from J, with 16 bases between. The CDR3 sequence is 15 residues long. Germline V CDR1 and CDR2: SGHRS, YFSETQ. Here the CDR3 DNA reads TGCGCCAGCAGCAGAACACCGGGTAAAGACTATGGCTACACCTTC. This gives the protein CASSRTPGKDYGYTF.

This rearrangement joins TRBV19 to TRBJ1-1; D is uncertain. V was pared by 7 bases and J by 1 base, with 10 bases between. This CDR3 contains 13 residues. Germline V lookup: CDR1 LNHDA, CDR2 SQIVND (reference sequence). Written as DNA, the CDR3 is TGTGCCAGTAATTGGAGAGCGAACACTGAAGCTTTCTTT. It is translated as CASNWRANTEAFF.

V gene TRBV3-1 (or the pseudogene TRBV3-2) combines with J gene TRBJ2-3; TRBD2 matches 7 bases. V dropped 2 bases and J dropped 5; count of bases not matched to a gene: 10. Germline-derived CDR1 and CDR2 are LGHDT and YNNKEL (reference sequence). The CDR3 totals 16 residues. DNA for the CDR3: TGTGCCAGCAGCCAACCCAGCGGGACTGGGGGAGATACGCAGTATTTT. Its translation: CASSQPSGTGGDTQYF.

This sequence joins TRBV18 and TRBJ2-3; TRBD1 matches at 7 bases. The CDR3 loop spans 12 amino acids. Germline V gene sequence: CDR1 KGHSH, CDR2 LQKENI. The V and J ends lost 6 bases and 6 bases, in that order; junction bases with no gene match: 3. This chain's CDR3 is CASSPRGDTQYF. In DNA form, the CDR3 reads TGTGCCAGCTCGCCCAGGGGGGATACGCAGTATTTT. Together with reference TRBV18 and TRBJ2-3, the CDR3 gives the full variable domain: NAGVMQNPRHLVRRRGQEARLRCSPMKGHSHVYWYRQLPEEGLKFMVYLQKENIIDESGMPKERFSAEFPKEGPSILRIQQVVRGDSAAYFCASSPRGDTQYFGPGTRLTVL.

The rearrangement links TRBV7-2 to TRBJ2-7; D is uncertain. This CDR3 has 14 residues. Germline CDR1 is SGHTA and CDR2 is FQGNSA. V lost 3 bases and J 0 bases, leaving 9 bases between the germline ends. The CDR3 spells CASSFLGHSYEQYF. CDR3 DNA sequence: TGTGCCAGCAGCTTCCTAGGCCACTCCTACGAGCAGTACTTC.

This chain connects TRBV28 to TRBJ2-5; 13 positions agree with TRBD2. Germline lookup yields CDR1 MDHEN and CDR2 SYDVKM. The CDR3 has 17 residues. V dropped 2 bases and J dropped 7; count of bases not matched to a gene: 10. The CDR3 region is CASSLRTSGRLGGTQYF. The CDR3 bases are TGTGCCAGCAGTTTAAGGACTAGCGGGAGATTGGGGGGGACCCAGTACTTC.

The chain uses TRBV10-3 and TRBJ2-2; TRBD2 matches at 12 bases. J gave up 3 bases and V 2 bases, and 7 bases lay outside the gene matches. The CDR3 loop spans 18 amino acids. Germline V CDR1 and CDR2: ENHRY, SYGVKD. The CDR3 DNA reads TGTGCCATCAGTGAGCCATCTAGCGGGAGGGGATACACCGGGGAGCTGTTTTTT. Protein product: CAISEPSSGRGYTGELFF.

The chain has TRBV6-2 or TRBV6-3 and TRBJ2-7, with a tentative D call TRBD2 (5 bases). With 2 bases removed from V and 6 bases from J, the gap between germline ends came to 14 bases. The V gene's germline CDR1 is MNHEY and CDR2 SVGEGT. The CDR3 extends over 14 amino acids. The CDR3 DNA reads as TGTGCCAGCAGTTACCTTAAAACGAGCGGCGAGCAGTACTTC. Translation: CASSYLKTSGEQYF.

CDR3 sequence (DNA): TGTGCCAGCAGCTTGTGGGTAAGTTTAGCGGCGAACACCGGGGAGCTGTTTTTT. As protein: CASSLWVSLAANTGELFF. The rearrangement uses TRBV5-4 and TRBJ2-2; D is perhaps TRBD2 (6 bases). V was pared by 1 base and J by 0 bases, with 16 bases between. The CDR3 has 18 amino acids. Germline-derived CDR1 and CDR2 are SGHNT and YYREEE (reference sequence).

The rearrangement uses TRBV4-1 and TRBJ1-5; D is perhaps TRBD1 (5 bases). Germline V gene lookup returns CDR1 MGHRA and CDR2 YSYEKL. Between the trimmed V and J ends, which lost 4 bases and 2 bases, there was a span of 12 bases. This CDR3 has 15 residues. CDR3 residues: CASSPQGRGNQPQHF. CDR3 nucleotide sequence: TGCGCCAGCAGCCCCCAGGGCAGGGGCAATCAGCCCCAGCATTTT.

The genes are TRBV3-1 (or the pseudogene TRBV3-2) and TRBJ1-5; 9 nucleotides match TRBD1. Unmatched junction bases numbered 5, after V lost 3 bases and J lost 2 bases. Germline CDR1 reads LGHDT; CDR2 reads YNNKEL (reference sequence). This CDR3 has 16 residues. The CDR3 nucleotides are TGTGCCAGCAGCCAGGGACAGGGTCGGGGCAATCAGCCCCAGCATTTT. As protein: CASSQGQGRGNQPQHF.

The chain couples TRBV19 to TRBJ1-1; 7 positions match TRBD1. This CDR3 spans 14 amino acids. Germline V gene data show CDR1 as LNHDA and CDR2 as SQIVND (reference sequence). The junction had 8 bases not matched to a gene; V was cut back by 9 bases and J by 1 base. The CDR3 loop is CASPDRAGNTEAFF. The CDR3 region has the DNA TGTGCCAGCCCCGACAGGGCTGGGAACACTGAAGCTTTCTTT.